This T cell receptor (beta chain) was sequenced during a study of OX40 agonist ivuxolimab in advanced cancers. Study as a whole: With ivuxolimab, an agonistic anti-OX40 (CD134) antibody, patients were treated. The mean age was approximately 60 years, ranging from roughly 23 to 80, with 80% to 85% of participants male. Study-wide points: Fewer expanded clones were found on average in CD4+ than in CD8+ T cells.

Measured with immunoSEQ multiplex PCR; TCRdb has only the in-frame clones, and not every one. This table holds about 59,000 clones, about 92% found once. Deletions cut 5 bases from V and 1 base from J, with 15 bases between. This CDR3 is built from 16 residues. Germline V gives CDR1 SEHNR, CDR2 FQNEAQ (reference sequence). Worth noting for this clone: The antigen is unknown.

The source of this sequence is an adult with an advanced solid tumor such as melanoma, head and neck, liver or kidney cancer. Specimen: CD4+ or CD8+ T cells sorted from blood, collected in a trial of the OX40 agonist ivuxolimab. This rearrangement joins TRBV7-9 to TRBJ2-4; no firm D call. CDR3 nucleotide sequence: TGTGCCAGCAGCCCCCATAGTTCGGAGGCCAAAAACATTCAGTACTTC. This codes for CASSPHSSEAKNIQYF.